This TCR beta chain was found in a study of blood T cell repertoires in COVID-19. Only in-frame clones appear in the TCRdb table, and some are missing; sequencing was by immunoSEQ multiplex PCR. The sample yields approximately 84,000 clones, 83% seen once. The germline V gene encodes CDR1 SGHDT and CDR2 YYEEEE. Trimming cost V 5 bases and J 7 bases; bases outside gene matches: 13. The CDR3 extends over 16 amino acids. This chain joins TRBV5-6 and TRBJ1-5; 9 nucleotides align to TRBD1. The source material was peripheral blood. The TCR comes from a human donor in a cohort sampled during active COVID-19. In DNA, the CDR3 is TGTGCCAGCAGTTCACTGACAGGGGGGACTGAACAGCCCCAGCATTTT. Protein sequence: CASSSLTGGTEQPQHF.